This T cell receptor beta chain appears in the sequencing data of a study of blood T cell repertoires in COVID-19. As for the study in general: Collection of acute and convalescent COVID-19 samples took place in the United States, Italy and Spain. Nucleic acid was either cDNA or gDNA, and it came from T cells, B-cell-depleted T cells, or PBMCs.

The CDR3 has 13 amino acids. V lost 0 bases, J lost 6 bases, and 6 bases lay in between. CDR1 is LNHDA and CDR2 is SQIVND in the germline V gene (reference sequence). Original processing notes: The assay estimated nucleated cells by amplifying reference gene primers. Assay: immunoSEQ multiplex PCR; the TCRdb copy retains only in-frame clones and omits some. That table supplies the V and J calls and clone size; D and trimming were determined from the DNA. The sample shows about 130,000 clones, around three quarters of them seen only once. Sequencing input: peripheral blood. The chain joins TRBV19 to TRBJ1-5; D remains ambiguous. The sequence came from a man between 35 and 55 years old with active or convalescent COVID-19. The CDR3 nucleotides are TGTGCCAGTAGTATAGATCCAGGTCAGCCCCAGCATTTT. Protein sequence: CASSIDPGQPQHF.